Listed here are 21 T cell receptor beta chains from one sample, sequenced in a study of blood T cells in healthy people across ages. It was with a sample-barcoded 5' primer and a J-beta primer mix that a second PCR of roughly 7 to 12 cycles was run. TCRdb processed the 5' RACE reads anew with MiXCR; each CDR3 protein has one entry. The sample carries approximately 880,000 distinct CDR3 sequences, around 48% recorded once. Sequencing was performed on blood. Receptor source: a man aged 25-45 years in good health.

This clonotype was found once. V is TRBV7-2 and J is TRBJ1-2; 7 positions agree with TRBD1. The J segment lost 6 bases and the V segment lost 1 base, leaving 14 bases of the junction unmatched. Germline V gene data show CDR1 as SGHTA and CDR2 as FQGNSA. The CDR3 has 17 residues. The CDR3 here is CASSLGRGRQGGDGYTF. Written as DNA, the CDR3 is TGTGCCAGCAGCTTAGGAAGAGGCCGACAGGGAGGGGATGGCTACACCTTC.

The table lists this clonotype with a few counts. The J gene is TRBJ2-6, the V gene TRBV30; D remains unclear. The CDR3 runs to 15 residues. The germline gives CDR1 GTSNPN, CDR2 SVGIG (reference sequence). The V end was cut by 0 bases, the J end by 0 bases, with 6 bases between. This CDR3 is CAWSVSLSGANVLTF. Here the CDR3 DNA reads TGTGCCTGGAGTGTATCCCTCTCTGGGGCCAACGTCCTGACTTTC.

This chain connects TRBV11-2 to TRBJ2-5, with D uncertain. The V gene's germline CDR1 is SGHAT and CDR2 FQNNGV. V shed 6 bases and J shed 2 bases, with 10 bases lying between them. The CDR3 totals 13 residues. The CDR3 sequence: CASSKAFQETQYF. The CDR3 bases are TGTGCCAGCAGTAAGGCCTTTCAAGAGACCCAGTACTTC.

This clonotype was recorded a few times. The chain links TRBV2 to TRBJ2-3, with D perhaps assigned TRBD1 or TRBD2 (6 bases each). Deletions cut 4 bases from V and 0 bases from J, with 11 bases between. The CDR3 is made up of 15 amino acids. The germline gives CDR1 SNHLY, CDR2 FYNNEI. This CDR3 reads CASSAQGLSTDTQYF. DNA for the CDR3: TGTGCCAGCAGTGCACAGGGACTTAGCACAGATACGCAGTATTTT. Full variable domain (rest looked up from reference TRBV2 and TRBJ2-3): EPEVTQTPSHQVTQMGQEVILRCVPISNHLYFYWYRQILGQKVEFLVSFYNNEISEKSEIFDDQFSVERPDGSNFTLKIRSTKLEDSAMYFCASSAQGLSTDTQYFGPGTRLTVL.

This clonotype showed up many times. The chain is built from TRBV27 and TRBJ2-3; D uncertain. The CDR3 sequence is 14 residues long. The germline V gene encodes CDR1 MNHEY and CDR2 SMNVEV (reference sequence). V was clipped by 2 bases and J by 2 bases, with 8 bases between them. The CDR3 region has the DNA TGTGCCAGCAGTTTAGAGCGAGCCACAGATACGCAGTATTTT. Protein sequence: CASSLERATDTQYF.

This clonotype has only a few counts. This sequence joins TRBV7-3 and TRBJ2-1; 7 bases agree with TRBD1. After removal of 5 bases from V and 6 bases from J, the junction contained 7 bases not matched to a gene. Germline assignment: CDR1 SGHTA and CDR2 FQGTGA. This CDR3 contains 14 residues. The CDR3: CASSNDGQVNEQFF. DNA of the CDR3: TGTGCCAGCAGCAACGACGGACAGGTCAATGAGCAGTTCTTC.

Turning to this clonotype: A junction end diverges from the germline sequence, so it may reflect a read error. The chain is built from TRBV2 and TRBJ2-1, with D possibly TRBD2 on 7 matching bases. The CDR3 consists of 15 residues. Per germline, CDR1 SNHLY and CDR2 FYNNEI. The CDR3, as DNA: TGTGCCAGCAATGAACAGGGACTACCATACAATGAGCAGTTCTTC. Its protein product is CASNEQGLPYNEQFF.

The V and J genes are TRBV7-2 and TRBJ2-7; weak D call: TRBD2 (7 bases). V was shortened by 3 bases and J by 2 bases, with 14 bases between the two germline ends. The germline V gene encodes CDR1 SGHTA and CDR2 FQGNSA. This CDR3 has 15 amino acids. The CDR3 coding sequence is TGTGCCAGCAGCTTTCTTGAGGGGGGGGCCTACGAGCAGTACTTC. Its translation is CASSFLEGGAYEQYF. Full variable domain (remainder filled in from reference TRBV7-2 and TRBJ2-7): GAGVSQSPSNKVTEKGKDVELRCDPISGHTALYWYRQSLGQGLEFLIYFQGNSAPDKSGLPSDRFSAERTGGSVSTLTIQRTQQEDSAVYLCASSFLEGGAYEQYFGPGTRLTVT.

This clonotype has just a few counts. The genes are TRBV28 and TRBJ2-7, with a tentative D call TRBD1 (6 bases). V lost 3 bases, J lost 5 bases, and 17 bases lay in between. This CDR3 spans 15 amino acids. Looked up from germline, CDR1 is MDHEN and CDR2 is SYDVKM. CDR3 DNA: TGTGCCAGCAGTTTTCCCGGGACAACGGTTCACGAGCAGTACTTC. The encoded protein is CASSFPGTTVHEQYF. Full variable domain (outside the CDR3, taken from reference TRBV28 and TRBJ2-7): DVKVTQSSRYLVKRTGEKVFLECVQDMDHENMFWYRQDPGLGLRLIYFSYDVKMKEKGDIPEGYSVSREKKERFSLILESASTNQTSMYLCASSFPGTTVHEQYFGPGTRLTVT.

The genes are TRBV5-1 and TRBJ2-7; possibly TRBD1 for D (5 bases). V was shortened by 0 bases and J by 3 bases, with 10 bases between the two germline ends. The CDR3 totals 14 residues. The V gene's germline CDR1 is SGHRS and CDR2 YFSETQ. The CDR3 loop is CASSLARQGYEQYF. CDR3 bases: TGCGCCAGCAGCTTGGCCCGGCAGGGCTACGAGCAGTACTTC.

The chain uses TRBV7-2 and TRBJ2-7; the D is unclear. Trimming removed 4 bases at V and 2 bases at J, with 12 bases between. CDR3 length equals 14 residues. Germline V gives CDR1 SGHTA, CDR2 FQGNSA. The DNA for the CDR3 is TGTGCCAGCAGCTACACACAGTTCCCCTACGAGCAGTACTTC. It specifies CASSYTQFPYEQYF.

V is TRBV3-1 and J is TRBJ2-7; 14 bases fit TRBD2. Per the germline V gene, CDR1 is LGHDT and CDR2 is YNNKEL (reference sequence). V shed 6 bases, J shed 3 bases, and the junction held 4 bases outside the gene matches. The CDR3 has 15 residues. In DNA form, the CDR3 reads TGTGCCAGCAGATCGACTAGCGGGGGGGTCTACGAGCAGTACTTC. Translated: CASRSTSGGVYEQYF.

CDR3 nucleotide sequence: TGCAGTGCTAGAGGGGGACAGGGACACACAGATACGCAGTATTTT. Residues: CSARGGQGHTDTQYF. The V call is TRBV20-1, the J call TRBJ2-3, with 9 bases matching TRBD1. Trimming cost V 1 base and J 2 bases; bases outside gene matches: 4. Germline CDR1 and CDR2: DFQATT and SNEGSKA (reference sequence). The CDR3 consists of 15 residues.

This clonotype was observed a handful of times. The J gene is TRBJ2-7, the V gene TRBV20-1; possibly TRBD1 or TRBD2 for D (5 bases each). This CDR3 comprises 11 residues. Trimming stripped 8 bases from V and 3 bases from J, with 11 bases between. The germline V gene encodes CDR1 DFQATT and CDR2 SNEGSKA (reference sequence). CDR3 in amino acids: CSNRRYYEQYF. The CDR3 DNA is TGCAGTAACAGGAGGTACTACGAGCAGTACTTC.

V gene TRBV6-5 combines with J gene TRBJ1-1; 8 bases agree with TRBD1. This CDR3 contains 15 residues. With V trimmed by 6 bases and J by 5 bases, 11 bases remained unmatched. In germline, CDR1 is MNHEY, CDR2 SVGAGI. DNA of the CDR3: TGTGCCAGCAGCCGACGGACAGGGATAGAGACTGAAGCTTTCTTT. As protein: CASSRRTGIETEAFF.

This chain joins TRBV9 and TRBJ1-6; D remains ambiguous. The V end lost 2 bases, the J end lost 9 bases, and 15 bases lay between the germline ends. The germline CDR1 and CDR2 sequences are SGDLS and YYNGEE. The CDR3 is 15 amino acids. This CDR3 is CASSVEERPGSPLHF. The CDR3 DNA is TGTGCCAGCAGCGTCGAGGAGCGTCCCGGTTCACCCCTCCACTTT.

The rearrangement links TRBV5-1 to TRBJ2-5, with TRBD2 identical over 11 bases. Trimming took 1 base from V and 2 from J; bases not matched to a gene: 7. This CDR3 spans 17 amino acids. Per germline, CDR1 SGHRS and CDR2 YFSETQ. DNA for the CDR3: TGCGCCAGCAGCTTGTTGCCTAGCGGGGGGCCTCAAGAGACCCAGTACTTC. Protein product: CASSLLPSGGPQETQYF.

The V and J genes are TRBV28 and TRBJ1-2, with 8 bases identical to TRBD1. This CDR3 is built from 14 residues. The ends lost 4 bases at V and 7 bases at J; junction bases unmatched: 8. Germline V gives CDR1 MDHEN, CDR2 SYDVKM. Here the CDR3 DNA reads TGTGCCAGCAGTTCCCCCGGAACAGGGGGTGGCTACACCTTC. It specifies CASSSPGTGGGYTF.

The J gene is TRBJ2-7, the V gene TRBV3-1, with unresolved D. The V end was cut by 3 bases, the J end by 4 bases, with 4 bases between. This CDR3 spans 11 amino acids. Germline loops: CDR1 LGHDT, CDR2 YNNKEL (reference sequence). Here the CDR3 reads CASSQKYEQYF. The CDR3 DNA sequence: TGTGCCAGCAGCCAGAAGTACGAGCAGTACTTC.

V and J are TRBV30 and TRBJ2-6; D is unclear. V dropped 0 bases and J dropped 0 bases, with 3 bases sitting between them. The CDR3 contains 14 residues. Germline loops: CDR1 GTSNPN, CDR2 SVGIG (reference sequence). The DNA for the CDR3 is TGTGCCTGGAGTGTAGACTCTGGGGCCAACGTCCTGACTTTC. Protein sequence: CAWSVDSGANVLTF. Using reference TRBV30 and TRBJ2-6 for the parts outside the CDR3, the full variable domain is SQTIHQWPATLVQPVGSPLSLECTVEGTSNPNLYWYRQAAGRGLQLLFYSVGIGQISSEVPQNLSASRPQDRQFILSSKKLLLSDSGFYLCAWSVDSGANVLTFGAGSRLTVL.

The CDR3: CASSIDRGNEKLFF. The CDR3, as DNA: TGTGCCAGCAGTATCGACAGGGGGAATGAAAAACTGTTTTTT. The rearrangement links TRBV6-5 to TRBJ1-4; 9 bases are a match to TRBD1. This CDR3 is built from 14 residues. J was trimmed by 5 bases and V by 5 bases; bases with no gene match: 3. The germline V gene has CDR1 MNHEY and CDR2 SVGAGI.